The clone carrying this T cell receptor beta chain was seen just once. Its specificity is not known. V lost 2 bases and J lost 2, with 13 bases in between. The V gene's germline CDR1 is MGHDK and CDR2 SYGVNS. This CDR3 contains 15 residues. The entry originates in a study of T cell responses to AZD1222 COVID-19 vaccine. Study results and limitations: Donors in the cohort were predominantly white British and more often female, and clonal diversity was possibly underestimated. Spike as a whole was targeted by vaccine-associated CD4 TCRs, dominant at 160-218 and 743-854. Receipt of two AZD1222 doses was followed by a rise in Spike-specific TCR breadth and depth.

Here immunoSEQ multiplex PCR was the method, and the copy in TCRdb shows in-frame clones only, minus some. The data contain about 89,000 clones, 85% to 90% of them singletons. Investigators merged groups given second doses at roughly 4 or roughly 12 weeks. Sequenced here: peripheral blood, sampled 28 days after the second AZD1222 dose. The chain combines TRBV25-1 with TRBJ2-7, with D perhaps given as TRBD1 or TRBD2 (6 bases each). This clonotype was sampled from an adult who received the AZD1222 COVID-19 vaccine. The CDR3 spells CASSEVGGGPYEQYF. The CDR3 DNA follows: TGTGCCAGCAGTGAAGTGGGGGGCGGACCCTACGAGCAGTACTTC.